These T cell receptor beta chains were read from a single sample in a study of blood T cell repertoires in COVID-19. The protocol was immunoSEQ multiplex PCR, while the TCRdb copy is restricted to in-frame clones and leaves out a portion. The data contain about 120,000 clones, 85% to 90% of them singletons. The sequenced sample consisted of peripheral blood. These receptors all come from a man older than 75 with acute or convalescent COVID-19. Each CDR3 is given with its conserved first and last residue. The D gene is left open where the match is weak. Clone sizes are given selectively: once, few, many, or a class where the clone is expanded.

d_call j_call v_call clone_size cdr3_nt cdr3_aa
TRBD1 TRBJ1-4 TRBV5-1 NA TGCGCCAGCAGCAAGGGACAGATAAGAGAAAAACTGTTTTTT CASSKGQIREKLFF
TRBD1 TRBJ1-1 TRBV19 NA TGTGCCAGTAGTAAGACAGGGAGGTCTGAAGCTTTCTTT CASSKTGRSEAFF
NA TRBJ1-1 TRBV2 NA TGTGCCAGCAGTGATCAGGGGTGGACTGAAGCTTTCTTT CASSDQGWTEAFF
NA TRBJ1-2 TRBV6-5 NA TGTGCCAGCAGTTACTCAGAAGGGGCCTATGGCTACACCTTC CASSYSEGAYGYTF
NA TRBJ1-2 TRBV19 NA TGTGCCAGTAGTACAGGGCAGCTGGGCTATGGCTACACCTTC CASSTGQLGYGYTF
TRBD1 TRBJ1-2 TRBV19 few TGTGCCAGTAGCCCGGGACAGGGGTTCAGTGGCTACACCTTC CASSPGQGFSGYTF
NA TRBJ1-1 TRBV19 NA TGTGCCAGTTCAGTCGTCCCGAACACTGAAGCTTTCTTT CASSVVPNTEAFF
NA TRBJ2-2 TRBV3-1/TRBV3-2 NA TGTGCCAGCAGCCAAGATCTGGGGGCCGTAGGAACCGGGGAGCTGTTTTTT CASSQDLGAVGTGELFF
NA TRBJ1-1 TRBV9 NA TGTGCCAGCAGTGTCACTCAGGGAGGGACTGAAGCTTTCTTT CASSVTQGGTEAFF
TRBD2 TRBJ2-7 TRBV9 NA TGTGCCAGCAGCGAAGGACTAGCGGGAGGAGGCGCTTACTCCTACGAGCAGTACTTC CASSEGLAGGGAYSYEQYF
TRBD1 TRBJ1-1 TRBV7-8 NA TGTGCCAGCAGCTTAGACAGGGACAGGGGGGCTTTCTTT CASSLDRDRGAFF
NA TRBJ2-7 TRBV7-9 NA TGTGCCAGCAGCTTAAGGCTTACGGGCGAGCAGTACTTC CASSLRLTGEQYF
TRBD1 TRBJ1-4 TRBV30 few TGTGCCTGGACCTCTCAACAGGGGGTTGTCCGTAAACTGTTTTTT CAWTSQQGVVRKLFF
NA TRBJ2-5 TRBV14 NA TGTGCCAGCAGCCAAGTCAGTACCTGGGAGACCCAGTACTTC CASSQVSTWETQYF
NA TRBJ1-2 TRBV5-1 few TGCGCCAGCAGCTTGGCTGACAGACCTTTCTATGGCTACACCTTC CASSLADRPFYGYTF
NA TRBJ1-1 TRBV4-2 NA TGTGCCAGCAGCCAACATAACACTGAAGCTTTCTTT CASSQHNTEAFF
NA TRBJ2-7 TRBV19 many TGTGCCAGTAGATACGGACGGCTAGGGGTCGACGAGCAGTACTTC CASRYGRLGVDEQYF
TRBD1 TRBJ1-1 TRBV11-2 NA TGTGCCAGCAGTCGTACCGGGACAGGGAAAAGAGCTGAAGCTTTCTTT CASSRTGTGKRAEAFF
NA TRBJ1-1 TRBV28 few TGTGCCAGCAGTTTATCAGGGAACACTGAAGCTTTCTTT CASSLSGNTEAFF
NA TRBJ1-5 TRBV18 NA TGTGCCAGCTCACCACCTAACACATATAGCAATCAGCCCCAGCATTTT CASSPPNTYSNQPQHF
TRBD2 TRBJ2-1 TRBV7-2 NA TGTGCCAGCAGCCATCCGGGTGGGAGGGGATACAATGAGCAGTTCTTC CASSHPGGRGYNEQFF
NA TRBJ2-3 TRBV19 NA TGTGCCAGTAGTATTGGTCACGGAGATACGCAGTATTTT CASSIGHGDTQYF
NA TRBJ2-7 TRBV5-4 once TGTGCCAGCAGCTTGGGAGGGAGCTCCTACGAGCAGTACTTC CASSLGGSSYEQYF
NA TRBJ1-5 TRBV7-2 NA TGTGCCAGCAGCTTCATGTCAGGGGTGGGTCAGCCCCAGCATTTT CASSFMSGVGQPQHF
NA TRBJ1-1 TRBV18 NA TGTGCCAGCTCCCCTATATACGGGGATACTGAAGCTTTCTTT CASSPIYGDTEAFF
TRBD1 TRBJ1-2 TRBV7-9 NA TGTGCCAGCAGCTTGGGTTCCGGACAGGGCCCTAACTATGGCTACACCTTC CASSLGSGQGPNYGYTF
NA TRBJ1-2 TRBV5-6 NA TGTGCCAGCAGCCAAGACAGGATCTATGGCTACACCTTC CASSQDRIYGYTF
TRBD2 TRBJ2-5 TRBV10-3 NA TGTGCCATCAGTGAATCCCGGGCGGGGGGGGGAGAGACCCAGTACTTC CAISESRAGGGETQYF
TRBD1 TRBJ1-4 TRBV7-8 NA TGTGCCAGCAGCTTCAGACAGGGTAATGAAAAACTGTTTTTT CASSFRQGNEKLFF
TRBD1 TRBJ1-4 TRBV28 NA TGTGCCAGCAGTTTCGCCGGGACAGGGGTTGAAAAACTGTTTTTT CASSFAGTGVEKLFF
TRBD2 TRBJ2-7 TRBV7-2 NA TGTGCCAGCAGCCTAGCGGGGGGAGTCTCCTACGAGCAGTACTTC CASSLAGGVSYEQYF
NA TRBJ1-2 TRBV2 NA TGTGCCAGCAGTGAAGGCACAGGGAACTATGGCTACACCTTC CASSEGTGNYGYTF
NA TRBJ1-2 TRBV20-1 NA TGCAGCATCAGGGGACGAAGTGGCTACACCTTC CSIRGRSGYTF
TRBD2 TRBJ2-5 TRBV5-5 NA TGTGCCAGCAGCTCATTAGCGGGGGGGCAAGAGACCCAGTACTTC CASSSLAGGQETQYF
TRBD1 TRBJ1-2 TRBV15 NA TGTGCCACCAGCAGTGGGACAGGCAACTATGGCTACACCTTC CATSSGTGNYGYTF
TRBD2 TRBJ2-5 TRBV11-2 NA TGTGCCAGCAGCTCGGGACTAGCAACGACCCAGTACTTC CASSSGLATTQYF
TRBD2 TRBJ2-1 TRBV5-1 NA TGCGCCAGCAGCTATACTAGCGGGAGCCATTACAATGAGCAGTTCTTC CASSYTSGSHYNEQFF
NA TRBJ2-6 TRBV7-6 NA TGTGCCAGCAGCCCTCGGACAGCTGGGGCCAACGTCCTGACTTTC CASSPRTAGANVLTF
TRBD1 TRBJ1-3 TRBV10-3 few TGTGCCATCAGTGAGTCGGGGACAGGGAGGACTGGAAACACCATATATTTT CAISESGTGRTGNTIYF
NA TRBJ1-3 TRBV7-2 NA TGTGCCAGCAGCTTAGCACATGGAGGCGGAAACACCATATATTTT CASSLAHGGGNTIYF
TRBD1 TRBJ1-3 TRBV7-3 NA TGTGCCAGCGGCGACAGGGGGCGAGGAAACACCATATATTTT CASGDRGRGNTIYF
NA TRBJ1-1 TRBV28 NA TGTGCCAGCAGCCCAGGGTACACTGAAGCTTTCTTT CASSPGYTEAFF
TRBD1 TRBJ1-6 TRBV6-4 once TGTGCCAGCAGTGAGGACAGGGCGAGATCACCCCTCCACTTT CASSEDRARSPLHF
NA TRBJ2-3 TRBV5-1 NA TGCGCCAGCAGCTTGGTACTCGGGGGTCTGGGCACAGATACGCAGTATTTT CASSLVLGGLGTDTQYF
TRBD2 TRBJ2-7 TRBV4-3 once TGCGCCAGCAGCCAAGGAGGACTAGCGGGAGCCGAGCAGTACTTC CASSQGGLAGAEQYF
TRBD2 TRBJ2-3 TRBV4-3 NA TGCGCCAGCAGCCAAGGGACTAGCGGGCTCACAGATACGCAGTATTTT CASSQGTSGLTDTQYF
NA TRBJ1-2 TRBV2 NA TGTGCCAGCAGTGAATTCCGGGACACTTTCTACACCTTC CASSEFRDTFYTF
NA TRBJ1-1 TRBV10-3 NA TGTGCCATCAAGAAAGAGGGGAACACTGAAGCTTTCTTT CAIKKEGNTEAFF